This entry lists 18 T cell receptor beta chains sequenced from one sample in a study of shared clonotypes between healthy human individuals. CD45RO-negative CD8 cells positively selected for CCR7 made up the naive population, which excluded terminally differentiated effector memory CD45RA+ cells. Using immunoSEQ multiplex PCR, the repertoire was profiled, and TCRdb retains in-frame clones only, with some absent. The table lists some 2,000,000 clones, approximately 94% of them singletons. The sequenced sample consisted of naive CD8+ T cells sorted from blood. The source of these receptors is a man younger than 30 in good health.

The chain employs TRBV2 and TRBJ2-7; 9 positions match TRBD1. This CDR3 has 15 amino acids. Germline-derived CDR1 and CDR2 are SNHLY and FYNNEI. With 5 bases clipped from V and 3 bases from J, the junction kept 8 bases outside the gene matches. CDR3 coding DNA: TGTGCCAGCAGTCAAAGACCGGGACAGGGCTACGAGCAGTACTTC. Its protein product is CASSQRPGQGYEQYF.

J is TRBJ2-1 and V is TRBV28, with TRBD2 matching over 8 bases. The germline V gene encodes CDR1 MDHEN and CDR2 SYDVKM. CDR3 length equals 17 residues. J was trimmed by 8 bases and V by 6 bases; bases with no gene match: 18. This CDR3 is CASSFEPGLGDPHEQFF. CDR3 bases: TGTGCCAGCAGCTTTGAACCGGGACTAGGAGACCCACATGAGCAGTTCTTC.

The rearrangement links TRBV6-6 to TRBJ2-1; D possibly corresponds to TRBD2 (5 bases). Trimming shortened V by 5 bases and J by 9 bases, and 17 bases separated the two germline ends. The V gene's germline CDR1 is MNHNY and CDR2 SVGAGI (reference sequence). This CDR3 contains 14 residues. In DNA form, the CDR3 reads TGTGCCAGCAGTCCTTTGTCGGGGTTCGGTGAGCAGTTCTTC. As protein: CASSPLSGFGEQFF.

V gene TRBV10-3 combines with J gene TRBJ2-7; tentatively, D is TRBD1 (5 bases). Germline V lookup: CDR1 ENHRY, CDR2 SYGVKD. CDR3 length: 16 residues. The V end lost 1 base, the J end lost 5 bases, and 18 bases lay between the germline ends. This chain's CDR3 is CAISELTVTGFHEQYF. The CDR3 DNA reads TGTGCCATCAGTGAGTTGACAGTGACTGGGTTCCACGAGCAGTACTTC.

The V call is TRBV19, the J call TRBJ2-5; 8 positions match TRBD2. CDR3 size: 17 residues. Trimming removed 5 bases from V and 2 bases from J; junction bases left unmatched: 13. The germline V gene encodes CDR1 LNHDA and CDR2 SQIVND (reference sequence). Written as DNA, the CDR3 is TGTGCCAGTAGTGGTGCCCTAGCGGGCGTCCTACAAGAGACCCAGTACTTC. This sequence encodes CASSGALAGVLQETQYF.

This rearrangement joins TRBV30 to TRBJ2-5; D not certain. The V and J ends lost 4 bases and 1 base respectively, with 10 bases between them. This CDR3 has 13 amino acids. In germline, CDR1 is GTSNPN, CDR2 SVGIG (reference sequence). The CDR3 coding sequence is TGTGCCTGGAATAGGCTCAGCCAAGAGACCCAGTACTTC. This gives the protein CAWNRLSQETQYF.

This chain links TRBV9 with TRBJ2-1, with D possibly matching TRBD2 (5 bases). Trimming stripped 3 bases from V and 4 bases from J, with 11 bases between. The V gene's germline CDR1 is SGDLS and CDR2 YYNGEE. This CDR3 is 14 amino acids long. The CDR3 is CASSASGQYNEQFF. The CDR3 DNA follows: TGTGCCAGCAGCGCGAGCGGCCAGTACAATGAGCAGTTCTTC.

As concerns this clone: The same CDR3 can be traced to other DNA sequences in this sample. The gene calls are TRBV27 and TRBJ2-7; perhaps TRBD1 as D (6 bases). The CDR3 sequence is 12 residues long. The V end lost 6 bases, the J end lost 3 bases, and 9 bases lay between the germline ends. CDR1 is MNHEY and CDR2 is SMNVEV in the germline V gene (reference sequence). This CDR3 is CASSLTGYEQYF. The CDR3 bases are TGTGCCAGCAGCTTGACAGGCTACGAGCAGTACTTC.

The V call is TRBV6-5, the J call TRBJ1-1; D is unresolved. This CDR3 contains 15 residues. V lost 0 bases and J 1 base, leaving 9 bases between the germline ends. Germline V gene data show CDR1 as MNHEY and CDR2 as SVGAGI. CDR3 sequence: CASSYSRAGNTEAFF. Here the CDR3 DNA reads TGTGCCAGCAGTTACTCGAGGGCGGGGAACACTGAAGCTTTCTTT.

The chain combines TRBV12-5 with TRBJ1-1; no firm D call. Germline CDR1 LGHNT, CDR2 FRNRAP. The CDR3 loop spans 13 amino acids. Trimming removed 6 bases at V and 6 bases at J, with 14 bases between. CDR3 sequence reads: CASGFRLSAEAFF. The DNA for the CDR3 is TGTGCTAGTGGATTTCGGCTATCGGCTGAAGCTTTCTTT.

The rearrangement uses TRBV6-1 and TRBJ1-3, with D perhaps matching TRBD1 (5 bases). This CDR3 is 14 amino acids long. V dropped 8 bases and J dropped 0 bases, with 11 bases sitting between them. Germline V CDR1 and CDR2: MNHNS, SASEGT. The CDR3 coding sequence is TGTGCCAGCGACAGCAGATACTCTGGAAACACCATATATTTT. It translates to CASDSRYSGNTIYF.

About this clone: The same CDR3 arises from other DNA sequences in this sample as well. The chain recombines TRBV9 with TRBJ2-7, with D perhaps TRBD1 (5 bases). The length of the CDR3 is 15 residues. From germline, CDR1 is SGDLS and CDR2 YYNGEE. V was cut by 0 bases and J by 0 bases, with 10 bases left in between. The CDR3 reads CASSVGGDPSYEQYF. Here the CDR3 DNA reads TGTGCCAGCAGCGTAGGGGGCGACCCCTCCTACGAGCAGTACTTC.

The rearrangement uses TRBV23-1 and TRBJ1-5; D may be TRBD1 (5 bases). TRBV23-1 is flagged as an ORF with uncertain function. The ends were cut back, 8 bases at V and 0 bases at J, with 23 bases in the middle. CDR3 size: 18 residues. The CDR3 DNA follows: TGCGCCAGCCCACCGTACGGAGGGGATCGGTATAGCAATCAGCCCCAGCATTTT. Residues: CASPPYGGDRYSNQPQHF.

The CDR3 reads CASRDRGNYGYTF. For the CDR3, the DNA is TGTGCCAGCAGGGACAGGGGGAACTATGGCTACACCTTC. This sequence joins TRBV9 and TRBJ1-2; 10 nucleotides agree with TRBD1. Trimming cost V 5 bases and J 2 bases; bases outside gene matches: 0. From germline, CDR1 is SGDLS and CDR2 YYNGEE. The CDR3 has 13 residues. The full variable domain, rest sourced from reference TRBV9 and TRBJ1-2, is DSGVTQTPKHLITATGQRVTLRCSPRSGDLSVYWYQQSLDQGLQFLIQYYNGEERAKGNILERFSAQQFPDLHSELNLSSLELGDSALYFCASRDRGNYGYTFGSGTRLTVV.

V is TRBV6-6 and J is TRBJ2-5; 9 nucleotides agree with TRBD2. CDR3 length equals 15 residues. Germline CDR1 MNHNY, CDR2 SVGAGI (reference sequence). Trimming took 5 bases from V and 5 from J; bases not matched to a gene: 9. This CDR3 reads CASSTGLATSETQYF. Here the CDR3 DNA reads TGTGCCAGCAGTACGGGACTAGCCACTAGTGAGACCCAGTACTTC.

The rearrangement joins TRBV7-8 to TRBJ1-1; D is unresolved. The germline V and J ends were trimmed by 2 bases and 0 bases, with 10 bases remaining between them. The CDR3 totals 15 residues. The germline V gene has CDR1 SGHVS and CDR2 FQNEAQ. CDR3 nucleotides: TGTGCCAGCAGCTTACTCCCGGGAGTGAACACTGAAGCTTTCTTT. Its protein product is CASSLLPGVNTEAFF. Based on the CDR3 plus reference TRBV7-8 and TRBJ1-1, the full variable domain is GAGVSQSPRYKVAKRGQDVALRCDPISGHVSLFWYQQALGQGPEFLTYFQNEAQLDKSGLPSDRFFAERPEGSVSTLKIQRTQQEDSAVYLCASSLLPGVNTEAFFGQGTRLTVV.

A word on this clone: At one end, the junction sequence differs from germline, possibly due to a read error. The rearrangement joins TRBV7-9 to TRBJ1-1; D is possibly TRBD1 (5 bases). Germline V CDR1 and CDR2: SEHNR, FQNEAQ (reference sequence). The CDR3 consists of 16 residues. The CDR3 DNA is TGTGCCAGCAGCCTAGCCCCAGTGGGGCTGAACACTGAAGCTTTCTTT. Amino acid sequence: CASSLAPVGLNTEAFF.

This clone has just one count. The V gene is TRBV13, the J gene TRBJ1-2, with 7 bases aligning to TRBD1. The J segment lost 5 bases and the V segment lost 4 bases, leaving 10 bases of the junction unmatched. Germline CDR1 is PRHDT and CDR2 is FYEKMQ (reference sequence). This CDR3 has 15 amino acids. CDR3 nucleotide sequence: TGTGCCAGCAGCTGGACGACAGGGCCGAGGTATGGCTACACCTTC. The encoded protein is CASSWTTGPRYGYTF.